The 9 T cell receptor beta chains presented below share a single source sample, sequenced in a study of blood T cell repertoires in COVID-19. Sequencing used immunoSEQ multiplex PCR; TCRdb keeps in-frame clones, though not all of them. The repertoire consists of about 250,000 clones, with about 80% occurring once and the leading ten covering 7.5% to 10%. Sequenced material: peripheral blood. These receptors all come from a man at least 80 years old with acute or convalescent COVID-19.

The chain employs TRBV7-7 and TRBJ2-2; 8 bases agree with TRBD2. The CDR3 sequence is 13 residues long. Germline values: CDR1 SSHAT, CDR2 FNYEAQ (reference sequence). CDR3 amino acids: CATTGGRAGELFF. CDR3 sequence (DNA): TGTGCTACTACGGGGGGGCGCGCCGGGGAGCTGTTTTTT.

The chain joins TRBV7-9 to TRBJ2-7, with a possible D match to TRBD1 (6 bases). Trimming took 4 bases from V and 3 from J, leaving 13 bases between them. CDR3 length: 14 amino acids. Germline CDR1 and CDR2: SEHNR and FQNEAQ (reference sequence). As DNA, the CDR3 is TGTGCCAGCAGCTCGCTGACAGGAAACTACGAGCAGTACTTC. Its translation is CASSSLTGNYEQYF.

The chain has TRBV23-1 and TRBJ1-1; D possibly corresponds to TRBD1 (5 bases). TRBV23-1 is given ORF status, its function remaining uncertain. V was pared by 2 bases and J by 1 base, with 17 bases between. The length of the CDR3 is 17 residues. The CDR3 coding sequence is TGCGCCAGCAGTCAAAAATGGGGGGTTGGTCGGAACACTGAAGCTTTCTTT. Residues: CASSQKWGVGRNTEAFF.

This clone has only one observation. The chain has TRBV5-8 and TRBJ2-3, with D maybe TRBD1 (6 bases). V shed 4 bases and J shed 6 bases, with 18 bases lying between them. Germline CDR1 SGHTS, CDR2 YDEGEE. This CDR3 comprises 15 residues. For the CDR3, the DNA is TGTGCCAGCAGCCCCAGTGGGGCTGGGGGCGATACGCAGTATTTT. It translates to CASSPSGAGGDTQYF.

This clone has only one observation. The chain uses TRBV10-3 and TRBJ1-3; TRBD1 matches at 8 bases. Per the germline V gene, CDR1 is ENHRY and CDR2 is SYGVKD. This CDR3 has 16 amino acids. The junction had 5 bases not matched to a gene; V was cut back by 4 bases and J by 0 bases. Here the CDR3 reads CAISAPGQASGNTIYF. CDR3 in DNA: TGTGCCATCAGTGCACCGGGACAGGCCTCTGGAAACACCATATATTTT.

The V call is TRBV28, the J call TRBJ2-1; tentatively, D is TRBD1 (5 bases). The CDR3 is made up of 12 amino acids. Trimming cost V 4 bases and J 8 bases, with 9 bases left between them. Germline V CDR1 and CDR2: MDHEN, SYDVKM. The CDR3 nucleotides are TGTGCCAGCAGTTCCCCAGGGTATGAGCAGTTCTTC. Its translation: CASSSPGYEQFF.

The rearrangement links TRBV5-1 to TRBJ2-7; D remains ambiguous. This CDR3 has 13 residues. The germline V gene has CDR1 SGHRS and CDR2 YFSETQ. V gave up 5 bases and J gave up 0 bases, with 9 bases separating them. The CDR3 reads CASSEQNSYEQYF. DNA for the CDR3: TGCGCCAGCAGTGAACAGAACTCCTACGAGCAGTACTTC.

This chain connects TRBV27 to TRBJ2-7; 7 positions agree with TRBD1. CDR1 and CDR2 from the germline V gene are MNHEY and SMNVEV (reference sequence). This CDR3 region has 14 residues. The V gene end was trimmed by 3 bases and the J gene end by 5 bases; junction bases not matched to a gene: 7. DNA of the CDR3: TGTGCCAGCAGTTTGTTAGTGACAGGGAACGAGCAGTACTTC. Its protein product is CASSLLVTGNEQYF.

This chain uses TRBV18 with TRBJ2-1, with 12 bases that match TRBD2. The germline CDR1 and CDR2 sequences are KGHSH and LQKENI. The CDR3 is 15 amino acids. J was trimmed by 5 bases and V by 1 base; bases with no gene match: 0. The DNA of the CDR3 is TGTGCCAGCTCACCACGGACTAGCGGGAACAATGAGCAGTTCTTC. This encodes CASSPRTSGNNEQFF. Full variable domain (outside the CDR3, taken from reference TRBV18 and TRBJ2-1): NAGVMQNPRHLVRRRGQEARLRCSPMKGHSHVYWYRQLPEEGLKFMVYLQKENIIDESGMPKERFSAEFPKEGPSILRIQQVVRGDSAAYFCASSPRTSGNNEQFFGPGTRLTVL.